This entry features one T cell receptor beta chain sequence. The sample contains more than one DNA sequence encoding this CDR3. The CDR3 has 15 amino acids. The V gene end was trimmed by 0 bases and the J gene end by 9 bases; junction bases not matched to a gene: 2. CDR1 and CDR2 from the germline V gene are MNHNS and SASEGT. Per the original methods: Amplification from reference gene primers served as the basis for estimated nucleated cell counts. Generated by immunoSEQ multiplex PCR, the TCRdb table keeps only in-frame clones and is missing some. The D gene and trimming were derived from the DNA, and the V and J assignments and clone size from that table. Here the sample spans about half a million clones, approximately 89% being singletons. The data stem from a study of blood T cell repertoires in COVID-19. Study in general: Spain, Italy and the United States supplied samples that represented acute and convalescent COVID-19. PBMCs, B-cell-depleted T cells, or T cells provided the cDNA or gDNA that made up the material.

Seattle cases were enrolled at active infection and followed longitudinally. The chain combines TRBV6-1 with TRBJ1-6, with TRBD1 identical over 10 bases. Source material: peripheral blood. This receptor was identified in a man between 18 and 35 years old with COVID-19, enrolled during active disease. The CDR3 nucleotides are TGTGCCAGCAGTGAAGCCGGGACAGGGGCTTCACCCCTCCACTTT. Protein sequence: CASSEAGTGASPLHF.